This T cell receptor (beta chain) was sequenced for a study of T cells in tuberculosis. About the study: Sequenced TCRs come from CD1B-GMM tetramer-binding T cells.

Only in-frame clones appear in the TCRdb table, and some are missing; sequencing was by immunoSEQ multiplex PCR. The sample includes more than 70,000 clones, approximately 91% of them seen just once. The CDR3 runs 16 residues. With 0 bases removed from V and 2 bases from J, the gap between germline ends came to 14 bases. Germline values: CDR1 SGHRS, CDR2 YFSETQ. Sorting used thawed, overnight-rested PBMC stained with anti-CD3, a viability dye and GMM-loaded CD1B tetramer. The lipid loaded on the CD1B tetramers was C32 glucose monomycolate from Rhodococcus equi. Tetramer-sorted PBMC had been CD14 monocyte-depleted before freezing.

The specimen was CD1b-GMM tetramer-negative cells sorted from PBMCs. The source of this sequence is an adult woman with latent tuberculosis. V and J are TRBV5-1 and TRBJ1-1, with D possibly being TRBD1 (5 bases). The CDR3 coding sequence is TGCGCCAGCAGCTTGGGTCGGGGGGTTGGAAACACTGAAGCTTTCTTT. Its protein product is CASSLGRGVGNTEAFF.